The 29 T cell receptor beta chains presented below share a single source sample, sequenced in a study of shared clonotypes between healthy human individuals. The method was immunoSEQ multiplex PCR; TCRdb's version includes in-frame clones alone and lacks a portion of them. The sample shows about a million clones, over 60% of them seen only once. The sample consisted of memory CD4+ T cells sorted from blood. Indicated subset: CD45RA-negative fraction. The source of these receptors is a man between 18 and 29 years old in good health.

A single count supports this clone. The rearrangement links TRBV28 to TRBJ1-2; TRBD1 matches at 8 bases. The CDR3 has 15 amino acids. Germline V gene sequence: CDR1 MDHEN, CDR2 SYDVKM. V lost 2 bases and J lost 4; bases outside the gene matches: 6. CDR3 in amino acids: CASSLGQGAGYGYTF. The CDR3 DNA reads TGTGCCAGCAGTTTAGGTCAGGGGGCTGGCTATGGCTACACCTTC.

The chain links TRBV7-2 to TRBJ2-7; D may be TRBD1 or TRBD2 (5 bases each). CDR1 and CDR2 (germline): SGHTA, FQGNSA. CDR3 length: 16 amino acids. V dropped 5 bases and J dropped 0 bases, with 17 bases sitting between them. The DNA of the CDR3 is TGTGCCAGCAGCCCCCAGGCCGGGACGGCCTCCTACGAGCAGTACTTC. This sequence encodes CASSPQAGTASYEQYF.

The rearrangement links TRBV11-2 to TRBJ2-5, with D maybe TRBD1 (6 bases). The CDR3 sequence is 14 residues long. Germline V gene lookup returns CDR1 SGHAT and CDR2 FQNNGV. V was shortened by 8 bases and J by 1 base, with 14 bases between the two germline ends. The CDR3 DNA is TGTGCCAGCCTCAGGGAACAGGGCCAAGAGACCCAGTACTTC. It translates to CASLREQGQETQYF. Based on the CDR3 plus reference TRBV11-2 and TRBJ2-5, the full variable domain is EAGVAQSPRYKIIEKRQSVAFWCNPISGHATLYWYQQILGQGPKLLIQFQNNGVVDDSQLPKDRFSAERLKGVDSTLKIQPAKLEDSAVYLCASLREQGQETQYFGPGTRLLVL.

Comments on this clone: The same CDR3 also results from other DNA sequences found in this sample. The chain joins TRBV30 to TRBJ2-7, with 7 bases that match TRBD1. CDR3 length equals 12 residues. Germline V CDR1 and CDR2: GTSNPN, SVGIG (reference sequence). V lost 1 base and J lost 4; bases outside the gene matches: 1. CDR3 sequence (DNA): TGTGCCTGGAGTGAGACAGGGTACGAGCAGTACTTC. As protein: CAWSETGYEQYF.

This chain uses TRBV28 with TRBJ1-3; a possible D gene is TRBD1 (6 bases). The CDR3 contains 13 residues. V was trimmed by 7 bases and J by 5 bases, leaving 12 bases between them. Germline assignment: CDR1 MDHEN and CDR2 SYDVKM. This CDR3 reads CASNRGGRNTIYF. In DNA form, the CDR3 reads TGTGCCAGCAATAGGGGGGGGAGAAACACCATATATTTT.

V usage is TRBV6-1 and J usage is TRBJ1-5; D is unclear. The germline CDR1 and CDR2 sequences are MNHNS and SASEGT. This CDR3 region has 11 residues. Trimming pared 4 bases from V and 5 bases from J, leaving 3 bases between. The CDR3 here is CASSGYQPQHF. DNA of the CDR3: TGTGCCAGCAGTGGCTATCAGCCCCAGCATTTT.

This rearrangement joins TRBV7-2 to TRBJ2-7, with TRBD1 as a possible D gene (6 bases). Trimming took 5 bases from V and 5 from J, leaving 22 bases between them. The CDR3 consists of 16 residues. In germline, CDR1 is SGHTA, CDR2 FQGNSA. CDR3 DNA sequence: TGTGCCAGCAGCCCACAGGGTCAGGGGACGGGCCACGAGCAGTACTTC. Its protein is CASSPQGQGTGHEQYF.

The V and J genes are TRBV13 and TRBJ2-2; 7 bases map to TRBD2. V was pared by 7 bases and J by 0 bases, with 14 bases of the junction left unmatched. The CDR3 is made up of 18 amino acids. CDR1 is PRHDT and CDR2 is FYEKMQ in the germline V gene (reference sequence). CDR3 in DNA: TGTGCCAGCAACCAACAAGTTAAAGCGGGGACGAACACCGGGGAGCTGTTTTTT. It encodes CASNQQVKAGTNTGELFF. Full variable domain (remainder filled in from reference TRBV13 and TRBJ2-2): AAGVIQSPRHLIKEKRETATLKCYPIPRHDTVYWYQQGPGQDPQFLISFYEKMQSDKGSIPDRFSAQQFSDYHSELNMSSLELGDSALYFCASNQQVKAGTNTGELFFGEGSRLTVL.

The rearrangement links TRBV30 to TRBJ2-5; perhaps TRBD1 as D (5 bases). Germline-derived CDR1 and CDR2 are GTSNPN and SVGIG (reference sequence). V lost 7 bases and J lost 3, with 9 bases in between. The CDR3 sequence is 11 residues long. The CDR3 coding sequence is TGTGCCTACCTGACAGAAGAGACCCAGTACTTC. Translating it yields CAYLTEETQYF.

This clone showed up many times. The chain joins TRBV5-4 to TRBJ1-2; D is ambiguous. The CDR3 loop spans 12 amino acids. Trimming took off 1 base at V and 5 bases at J, with 6 bases between the two ends. CDR1 is SGHNT, CDR2 YYREEE, per germline (reference sequence). CDR3 coding DNA: TGTGCCAGCAGCTTGCGGGATTATGGCTACACCTTC. It translates to CASSLRDYGYTF.

The sample holds a few counts of this clone. The chain uses TRBV11-2 and TRBJ2-5, with D possibly being TRBD2 (6 bases). Germline V gives CDR1 SGHAT, CDR2 FQNNGV. This CDR3 contains 16 residues. With 5 bases removed from V and 1 base from J, the gap between germline ends came to 17 bases. The CDR3: CASSPGVSGSQETQYF. The CDR3, as DNA: TGTGCCAGCAGCCCCGGGGTTAGCGGATCCCAAGAGACCCAGTACTTC.

This clone was recorded many times. The V and J genes are TRBV7-2 and TRBJ2-1; TRBD2 agrees at 15 bases. This CDR3 has 16 amino acids. V shed 5 bases and J 8 bases; nucleotides not matched to a gene: 7. Looked up from germline, CDR1 is SGHTA and CDR2 is FQGNSA. CDR3 sequence reads: CASSTGTSGGTDEQFF. The CDR3, as DNA: TGTGCCAGCAGCACCGGGACTAGCGGGGGGACCGATGAGCAGTTCTTC.

This sequence joins TRBV28 and TRBJ2-6; D is undetermined. Trimming pared 1 base from V and 0 bases from J, leaving 10 bases between. The CDR3 totals 17 residues. Germline values: CDR1 MDHEN, CDR2 SYDVKM. The CDR3 protein is CASSLFRSLSGANVLTF. CDR3 in DNA: TGTGCCAGCAGTTTATTCCGGAGCCTCTCTGGGGCCAACGTCCTGACTTTC. Using reference TRBV28 and TRBJ2-6 for the parts outside the CDR3, the full variable domain is DVKVTQSSRYLVKRTGEKVFLECVQDMDHENMFWYRQDPGLGLRLIYFSYDVKMKEKGDIPEGYSVSREKKERFSLILESASTNQTSMYLCASSLFRSLSGANVLTFGAGSRLTVL.

This chain links TRBV7-2 with TRBJ2-7; D is undetermined. The CDR3 is made up of 14 amino acids. Per the germline V gene, CDR1 is SGHTA and CDR2 is FQGNSA. V lost 0 bases, J lost 6 bases, and 12 bases lay in between. The CDR3, as DNA: TGTGCCAGCAGCTTAGCTGGGTACAGCCTCGAGCAGTACTTC. This gives the protein CASSLAGYSLEQYF. The full variable domain, rest sourced from reference TRBV7-2 and TRBJ2-7, is GAGVSQSPSNKVTEKGKDVELRCDPISGHTALYWYRQSLGQGLEFLIYFQGNSAPDKSGLPSDRFSAERTGGSVSTLTIQRTQQEDSAVYLCASSLAGYSLEQYFGPGTRLTVT.

The table lists this clone with many counts. In DNA form, the CDR3 reads TGTGCCAGCAGCCTACACAGGGGGGGCGAGCAGTACTTC. It specifies CASSLHRGGEQYF. The chain carries TRBV7-6 and TRBJ2-7; D may be TRBD1 (8 bases). CDR3 length: 13 amino acids. The V gene's germline CDR1 is SGHVS and CDR2 FNYEAQ. Trimming stripped 5 bases from V and 6 bases from J, with 14 bases between.

This clone was found a few times. The chain couples TRBV7-6 to TRBJ2-2; TRBD2 agrees at 10 bases. The CDR3 extends over 15 amino acids. V gave up 5 bases and J gave up 7 bases; unmatched junction bases: 7. The germline V gene has CDR1 SGHVS and CDR2 FNYEAQ. The CDR3 region is CASSPLAGVFGELFF. The CDR3 nucleotides are TGTGCCAGCAGCCCTCTAGCGGGGGTATTCGGGGAGCTGTTTTTT.

The chain carries TRBV19 and TRBJ1-3; no clear D gene. Looked up from germline, CDR1 is LNHDA and CDR2 is SQIVND (reference sequence). The CDR3 is 14 amino acids. V was pared by 7 bases and J by 3 bases, with 13 bases between. CDR3 loop: CASKAGGIGNTIYF. The CDR3 DNA is TGTGCCAGTAAGGCGGGCGGCATTGGAAACACCATATATTTT.

The rearrangement joins TRBV11-2 to TRBJ1-2; D gene ambiguous. Germline V gene data show CDR1 as SGHAT and CDR2 as FQNNGV. V shed 0 bases and J shed 7 bases, with 15 bases lying between them. This CDR3 is 15 amino acids long. CDR3 region: CASSLDPGITGGYTF. The CDR3, as DNA: TGTGCCAGCAGCTTAGACCCGGGAATCACGGGTGGCTACACCTTC.

This sequence joins TRBV7-2 and TRBJ2-1; D remains unclear. CDR3 size: 15 residues. Germline CDR1 SGHTA, CDR2 FQGNSA. V lost 0 bases, J lost 4 bases, and 10 bases lay in between. CDR3 region: CASSLALGVYNEQFF. The CDR3 nucleotides are TGTGCCAGCAGCTTAGCTCTAGGCGTTTACAATGAGCAGTTCTTC.

V usage is TRBV6-5 and J usage is TRBJ2-7; the match to TRBD1 covers 8 bases. V shed 0 bases, J shed 7 bases, and the junction held 5 bases outside the gene matches. Germline CDR1 and CDR2: MNHEY and SVGAGI. The CDR3 covers 14 residues. CDR3 in amino acids: CASSYSSTGVEQYF. The CDR3 DNA reads as TGTGCCAGCAGTTACTCGTCGACAGGGGTTGAGCAGTACTTC.

The genes are TRBV5-8 and TRBJ2-3; 8 bases line up with TRBD2. J lost 5 bases, V lost 1 base, and 15 bases had no gene match. This CDR3 contains 18 residues. The germline CDR1 and CDR2 sequences are SGHTS and YDEGEE. In DNA form, the CDR3 reads TGTGCCAGCAGCTTGTCGCGGGGAACTAGCGGCTTAGTAGATACGCAGTATTTT. Protein: CASSLSRGTSGLVDTQYF.

The chain employs TRBV30 and TRBJ2-6; maybe TRBD1 (5 bases). Germline CDR1 and CDR2: GTSNPN and SVGIG (reference sequence). Trimming shortened V by 1 base and J by 0 bases, and 13 bases separated the two germline ends. The CDR3 is 17 amino acids. Written as DNA, the CDR3 is TGTGCCTGGAGTGATAGCCGAAGGGGCTCTGGGGCCAACGTCCTGACTTTC. Translated: CAWSDSRRGSGANVLTF.

V and J are TRBV4-2 and TRBJ2-3, with no clear D. V lost 4 bases to trimming and J lost 4 bases, with 9 bases between them. The CDR3 extends over 13 amino acids. CDR1 LGHNA and CDR2 YNFKEQ come from the germline V gene. In nucleotides, the CDR3 is TGTGCCAGCAGCCCCGGCACGCCAGATACGCAGTATTTT. Encoded protein: CASSPGTPDTQYF.

Comments on this clone: This CDR3 is also generated by other DNA sequences in the sample. V gene TRBV18 combines with J gene TRBJ2-7; 7 positions match TRBD1. The V gene end was trimmed by 0 bases and the J gene end by 4 bases; junction bases not matched to a gene: 3. Germline V gene sequence: CDR1 KGHSH, CDR2 LQKENI. CDR3 length equals 14 residues. In DNA form, the CDR3 reads TGTGCCAGCTCACCACCGGGGACAGTTTACGAGCAGTACTTC. Amino acids: CASSPPGTVYEQYF.

V gene TRBV5-1 combines with J gene TRBJ1-4; 10 bases are shared with TRBD1. After removal of 4 bases from V and 8 bases from J, the junction contained 14 bases not matched to a gene. Germline loops: CDR1 SGHRS, CDR2 YFSETQ. The CDR3 sequence is 17 residues long. The CDR3 loop is CASSERTPGQGNEKLFF. The CDR3 nucleotides read TGCGCCAGCAGCGAAAGGACTCCGGGACAGGGGAACGAAAAACTGTTTTTT.

V and J are TRBV29-1 and TRBJ2-1; 9 positions agree with TRBD2. The CDR3 contains 15 residues. V was clipped by 8 bases and J by 10 bases; unmatched bases: 18. Germline V lookup: CDR1 SQVTM, CDR2 ANQGSEA. The CDR3 protein is CSFRPSGVLQGEQFF. The CDR3 DNA reads TGCAGCTTCCGACCTAGCGGGGTATTGCAAGGGGAGCAGTTCTTC.

The chain joins TRBV27 to TRBJ2-7; D may correspond to TRBD1 or TRBD2 (6 bases each). V was shortened by 5 bases and J by 1 base, with 18 bases between the two germline ends. CDR3 length: 16 residues. Germline V gene lookup returns CDR1 MNHEY and CDR2 SMNVEV (reference sequence). CDR3 nucleotide sequence: TGTGCCAGCAGTGGGGGTACGGGGGCGCGGTCCTACGAGCAGTACTTC. Translating gives CASSGGTGARSYEQYF.

This chain uses TRBV5-1 with TRBJ1-2; 9 bases agree with TRBD1. Trimming cost V 4 bases and J 4 bases; bases outside gene matches: 8. Germline V gives CDR1 SGHRS, CDR2 YFSETQ. The CDR3 extends over 15 amino acids. The CDR3 is CASSGGQGKVYGYTF. The CDR3 coding sequence is TGCGCCAGCAGCGGGGGACAGGGAAAGGTCTATGGCTACACCTTC.

V and J are TRBV29-1 and TRBJ2-3, with 8 nucleotides matching TRBD2. CDR1 is SQVTM and CDR2 is ANQGSEA in the germline V gene. The CDR3 is 15 residues long. Trimming at V came to 1 base and at J to 4 bases, leaving 7 bases not matched to a gene. In DNA, the CDR3 is TGCAGCGTTGAAGCAGGAACGGGAGGGGCAGATACGCAGTATTTT. Protein sequence: CSVEAGTGGADTQYF.